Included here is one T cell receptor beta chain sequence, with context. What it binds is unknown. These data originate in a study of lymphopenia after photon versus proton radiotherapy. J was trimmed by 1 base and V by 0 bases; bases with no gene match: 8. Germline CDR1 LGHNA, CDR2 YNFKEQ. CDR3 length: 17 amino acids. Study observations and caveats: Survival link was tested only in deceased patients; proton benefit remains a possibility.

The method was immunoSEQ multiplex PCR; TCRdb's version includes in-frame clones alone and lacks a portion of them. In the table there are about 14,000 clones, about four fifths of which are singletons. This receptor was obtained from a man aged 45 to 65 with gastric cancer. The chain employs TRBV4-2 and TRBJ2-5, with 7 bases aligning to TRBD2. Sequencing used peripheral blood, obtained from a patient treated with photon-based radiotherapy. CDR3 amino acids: CASSQEGSRGVQETQYF. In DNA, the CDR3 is TGTGCCAGCAGCCAAGAAGGAAGTCGGGGGGTCCAAGAGACCCAGTACTTC.